The 3 T cell receptor beta chains below were found in one sample sequenced in a study of T-cell memory formation after mild COVID-19. TCRdb re-analysed the 5' RACE reads in MiXCR, keeping a single row per CDR3 protein. The sample lists 130,000 to 150,000 distinct CDR3 sequences; 15% to 20% were seen once. Material: PBMCs or a T cell subset sorted from them (not recorded which). These TCRs come from an adult woman who had mild COVID-19 (a few samples of this study predate the infection). Cell type and time point are not known.

This chain connects TRBV20-1 to TRBJ2-3; the D is unclear. From germline, CDR1 is DFQATT and CDR2 SNEGSKA (reference sequence). The CDR3 extends over 12 amino acids. With 0 bases removed from V and 4 bases from J, the gap between germline ends came to 5 bases. The CDR3 DNA follows: TGCAGTGCTAGAGATAGGGCAGATACGCAGTATTTT. It yields the protein CSARDRADTQYF.

J is TRBJ2-3 and V is TRBV24-1; D uncertain. The V and J ends lost 5 bases and 5 bases respectively, with 4 bases between them. The CDR3 spans 11 residues. Germline CDR1 KGHDR, CDR2 SFDVKD. CDR3 bases: TGTGCCACCAGTGTTGGAGATACGCAGTATTTT. Translating it yields CATSVGDTQYF.

This clonotype showed up just a few times. The gene calls are TRBV27 and TRBJ2-2; TRBD1 agrees at 8 bases. The CDR3 covers 16 residues. Germline loops: CDR1 MNHEY, CDR2 SMNVEV (reference sequence). Losses at the gene ends were 6 bases for V and 0 bases for J; bases not matched to a gene: 6. The CDR3 bases are TGTGCCAGCAGAGAGACAGGGGCCGCGAACACCGGGGAGCTGTTTTTT. As protein: CASRETGAANTGELFF.